The 2 T cell receptor beta chains in this list originate from one sample, sequenced in a study of Ad26.COV2.S vaccination and SARS-CoV-2 variants. Measured with immunoSEQ multiplex PCR; TCRdb has only the in-frame clones, and not every one. The sample shows fewer than 800,000 clones, 89% of them seen only once. Sample treatment: around 19 received Ad26.COV2.S at low or high dose, single or two shots; 5 received placebo; per-sample allocation not given. The samples were gathered on day 63 after the first injection of vaccine or placebo. Material: peripheral blood, obtained in a trial of Ad26.COV2.S vaccine versus placebo. Receptors originate from a person between 18 and 59 years old who received the Ad26.COV2.S COVID-19 vaccine or a placebo.

The CDR3 DNA follows: TGTGCCAGCAGGAGGCGGGACATAGACACCGGGGAGCTGTTTTTT. As protein: CASRRRDIDTGELFF. This sequence joins TRBV5-6 and TRBJ2-2; D might be TRBD1 or TRBD2, each matching 6 bases. Per the germline V gene, CDR1 is SGHDT and CDR2 is YYEEEE. The CDR3 covers 15 residues. Trimming stripped 5 bases from V and 3 bases from J, with 14 bases between.

The chain joins TRBV15 to TRBJ2-7, with a tentative D call TRBD2 (5 bases). Germline lookup yields CDR1 LNHNV and CDR2 YYDKDF (reference sequence). This CDR3 comprises 13 residues. Trimming pared 0 bases from V and 4 bases from J, leaving 7 bases between. DNA for the CDR3: TGTGCCACCAGCAGAGAGGGAGCTTACGAGCAGTACTTC. Encoded protein: CATSREGAYEQYF.